This T cell receptor beta chain was found in a study of cytomegalovirus exposure and HLA in healthy donors. Notes on the study in general: Productive status was seen about 90% or about 30% of the time for most TCR beta V segments in an earlier analysis.

On this clone: Its antigen is still unknown.

Primers: 60 Vbeta forward and 13 Jbeta reverse. The repertoire was sequenced with immunoSEQ multiplex PCR; TCRdb's copy has only in-frame clones and lacks some. This sample's table has roughly 84,000 clones. V dropped 3 bases and J dropped 2 bases, with 10 bases sitting between them. The CDR3 loop spans 14 amino acids. Germline V gene data show CDR1 as SEHNR and CDR2 as FQNEAQ (reference sequence). This chain uses TRBV7-9 with TRBJ1-1, with a weak D call TRBD1 (5 bases). The origin of this receptor is a man aged 50-59 years in good health and CMV-seronegative. The sample taken for sequencing was PBMCs. CDR3 loop: CASSLETANTEAFF. The DNA for the CDR3 is TGTGCCAGCAGCTTGGAGACAGCTAACACTGAAGCTTTCTTT.